Listed below are T cell receptor beta chains from one sample, sequenced in a study of technical replicates of blood from a few donors. Profiling relied on immunoSEQ multiplex PCR, and the TCRdb table lists in-frame clones only, not all of them. The repertoire consists of 79,000 or so clones, with around 92% occurring once and the leading ten covering about 0.37%. The source material was T cells isolated from PBMCs. The receptors derive from a human donor in good health. CDR3s include the opening cysteine and the closing phenylalanine or tryptophan. Fields, in order: D gene, V gene, clone size, J gene, CDR3 protein, CDR3 DNA. The D gene is left open where the match is weak. Some rows have no size entry. The others give once, few or many, or a class for an expanded clone.

.	TRBV2	.	TRBJ2-3	CASDRGTDTQYF	TGTGCCAGTGACAGAGGCACAGATACGCAGTATTTT
.	TRBV7-2	.	TRBJ1-5	CASSFGGGQPQHF	TGTGCCAGCAGCTTCGGCGGGGGTCAGCCCCAGCATTTT
TRBD1	TRBV28	.	TRBJ2-7	CASRYRQSDRAYEQYF	TGTGCCAGCAGGTATCGCCAATCGGACAGGGCCTACGAGCAGTACTTC
TRBD2	TRBV7-9	.	TRBJ2-7	CASSLGAGGYEQYF	TGTGCCAGCAGCTTAGGAGCGGGGGGCTACGAGCAGTACTTC
.	TRBV7-8	.	TRBJ1-1	CASSLDRNTEAFF	TGTGCCAGCAGCTTGGACAGGAACACTGAAGCTTTCTTT
TRBD1	TRBV19	.	TRBJ2-7	CASRSRDRSLYEQYF	TGTGCCAGTAGAAGCCGGGACAGGAGTTTATACGAGCAGTACTTC
TRBD1	TRBV11-2	.	TRBJ2-7	CASSLETLWTGYEQYF	TGTGCCAGCAGCTTAGAAACCCTATGGACAGGCTACGAGCAGTACTTC
TRBD1	TRBV7-9	.	TRBJ2-7	CASSSGQGVNSYEQYF	TGTGCCAGCAGTTCGGGACAGGGGGTTAACTCCTACGAGCAGTACTTC
.	TRBV30	once	TRBJ1-5	CAWSVLAWDGNQPQHF	TGTGCCTGGAGTGTACTAGCTTGGGACGGCAATCAGCCCCAGCATTTT
.	TRBV4-1	.	TRBJ2-3	CASSRQTSSYTDTQYF	TGCGCCAGCAGCCGGCAAACAAGTTCATACACAGATACGCAGTATTTT
.	TRBV30	.	TRBJ1-1	CAWSRPQWGSEAFF	TGTGCCTGGAGTAGACCACAGTGGGGCTCTGAAGCTTTCTTT
TRBD2	TRBV7-8	once	TRBJ2-3	CASSARLAGEYTDTQYF	TGTGCCAGCAGCGCTCGACTAGCGGGGGAATACACAGATACGCAGTATTTT
.	TRBV7-3	once	TRBJ1-1	CASSSLGNTEAFF	TGTGCCAGCAGCTCACTTGGGAACACTGAAGCTTTCTTT
.	TRBV6-5	.	TRBJ1-2	CASSYSGRVDGYTF	TGTGCCAGCAGTTACTCGGGCAGGGTGGATGGCTACACCTTC
.	TRBV7-3	once	TRBJ2-5	CASSGLQETQYF	TGTGCCAGCAGCGGACTCCAAGAGACCCAGTACTTC
TRBD2	TRBV9	.	TRBJ2-7	CASSFTSGSTYEQYF	TGTGCCAGCAGCTTCACTAGCGGGAGCACCTACGAGCAGTACTTC
TRBD1	TRBV18	.	TRBJ1-5	CASSSRTGDQPQHF	TGTGCCAGCTCATCAAGGACAGGGGATCAGCCCCAGCATTTT
.	TRBV30	.	TRBJ1-3	CAWSVNSGNTIYF	TGTGCCTGGAGTGTCAACAGTGGAAACACCATATATTTT
.	TRBV5-1	.	TRBJ2-4	CASSLDRAKNIQYF	TGCGCCAGCAGCTTGGACCGGGCCAAAAACATTCAGTACTTC
.	TRBV27	.	TRBJ1-3	CASSFRGISGNTIYF	TGTGCCAGCAGTTTTAGGGGGATCTCTGGAAACACCATATATTTT
TRBD1	TRBV7-9	.	TRBJ2-3	CASSLGQGVTDTQYF	TGTGCCAGCAGCTTAGGACAGGGGGTTACAGATACGCAGTATTTT
.	TRBV28	.	TRBJ2-7	CATHDPNSYEQYF	TGTGCCACACATGACCCAAACAGTTACGAGCAGTACTTC
.	TRBV5-4	.	TRBJ2-1	CASSLLGLEGNEQFF	TGTGCCAGCAGCTTGCTTGGCCTAGAGGGCAATGAGCAGTTCTTC
TRBD2	TRBV11-3	.	TRBJ2-1	CASSLLAGAVYNEQFF	TGTGCCAGCAGCTTACTAGCGGGAGCGGTCTACAATGAGCAGTTCTTC
.	TRBV14	.	TRBJ2-2	CASSHQGSTGELFF	TGTGCCAGCAGCCACCAGGGAAGCACCGGGGAGCTGTTTTTT
.	TRBV2	.	TRBJ2-3	CASSELAGSEDTQYF	TGTGCCAGCAGTGAATTGGCGGGGTCAGAAGATACGCAGTATTTT
TRBD1	TRBV6-1	.	TRBJ2-7	CASSDSGGDYEQYF	TGTGCCAGCAGTGATTCAGGGGGCGACTACGAGCAGTACTTC
.	TRBV21-1	.	TRBJ1-5	CASSKGGQGRLLGNQPQHF	TGTGCCAGCAGCAAAGGTGGTCAGGGAAGGTTATTGGGCAATCAGCCCCAGCATTTT
TRBD1	TRBV29-1	medium-sized	TRBJ1-2	CSVSDRGYGYTF	TGCAGCGTTTCGGACAGGGGCTATGGCTACACCTTC
TRBD2	TRBV2	.	TRBJ2-5	CASRSGTSGRKETQYF	TGTGCCAGCAGGAGTGGGACTAGCGGGAGAAAAGAGACCCAGTACTTC
.	TRBV15	.	TRBJ1-5	CATSFTRGQPQHF	TGTGCCACCAGCTTCACCAGAGGTCAGCCCCAGCATTTT
TRBD2	TRBV10-3	.	TRBJ2-1	CAISERDPRGTSGSSYNEQFF	TGTGCCATCAGTGAGCGGGATCCTCGGGGGACTAGCGGGAGTTCCTACAATGAGCAGTTCTTC
.	TRBV9	.	TRBJ1-1	CASSVDGEAFF	TGTGCCAGCAGCGTAGACGGGGAAGCTTTCTTT
TRBD2	TRBV10-2	.	TRBJ2-7	CASSLTSGYEQYF	TGCGCCAGCAGTCTGACTAGCGGTTACGAGCAGTACTTC
TRBD2	TRBV14	.	TRBJ2-3	CASSQREVADTQYF	TGTGCCAGCAGCCAGCGGGAGGTGGCAGATACGCAGTATTTT
.	TRBV7-3	.	TRBJ1-1	CASSPQGNTEAFF	TGTGCCAGCAGCCCACAGGGGAACACTGAAGCTTTCTTT
.	TRBV19	.	TRBJ1-5	CASSMGGAGNQPQHF	TGTGCCAGTAGTATGGGGGGGGCAGGCAATCAGCCCCAGCATTTT
.	TRBV29-1	.	TRBJ1-1	CSVEICRLEHTEAFF	TGCAGCGTTGAAATTTGTAGGTTGGAGCATACTGAAGCTTTCTTT
.	TRBV11-3	.	TRBJ1-3	CASSLDLAFGNTIYF	TGTGCCAGCAGCTTAGATCTGGCATTTGGAAACACCATATATTTT
.	TRBV5-1	.	TRBJ1-2	CASSLSGGHGYTF	TGCGCCAGCAGCTTGAGCGGGGGGCACGGCTACACCTTC
.	TRBV5-1	.	TRBJ1-3	CASRTRDSGNTIYF	TGCGCCAGCAGGACCCGGGACTCTGGAAACACCATATATTTT
.	TRBV7-3	.	TRBJ2-1	CASSLNGLSTDEQFF	TGTGCCAGCAGCTTAAACGGTTTATCAACAGATGAGCAGTTCTTC
.	TRBV9	.	TRBJ2-7	CASSVGGYAYEQYF	TGTGCCAGCAGCGTAGGCGGCTACGCCTACGAGCAGTACTTC
TRBD2	TRBV7-9	.	TRBJ2-7	CASSLYGRDEQYF	TGTGCCAGCAGCTTATACGGGAGGGACGAGCAGTACTTC
TRBD1	TRBV7-2	.	TRBJ1-5	CASSRQGGNQPQHF	TGTGCCAGCAGCCGACAGGGGGGCAATCAGCCCCAGCATTTT
.	TRBV5-1	.	TRBJ2-1	CASSYGTPDEQFF	TGCGCCAGCAGCTACGGGACTCCAGATGAGCAGTTCTTC